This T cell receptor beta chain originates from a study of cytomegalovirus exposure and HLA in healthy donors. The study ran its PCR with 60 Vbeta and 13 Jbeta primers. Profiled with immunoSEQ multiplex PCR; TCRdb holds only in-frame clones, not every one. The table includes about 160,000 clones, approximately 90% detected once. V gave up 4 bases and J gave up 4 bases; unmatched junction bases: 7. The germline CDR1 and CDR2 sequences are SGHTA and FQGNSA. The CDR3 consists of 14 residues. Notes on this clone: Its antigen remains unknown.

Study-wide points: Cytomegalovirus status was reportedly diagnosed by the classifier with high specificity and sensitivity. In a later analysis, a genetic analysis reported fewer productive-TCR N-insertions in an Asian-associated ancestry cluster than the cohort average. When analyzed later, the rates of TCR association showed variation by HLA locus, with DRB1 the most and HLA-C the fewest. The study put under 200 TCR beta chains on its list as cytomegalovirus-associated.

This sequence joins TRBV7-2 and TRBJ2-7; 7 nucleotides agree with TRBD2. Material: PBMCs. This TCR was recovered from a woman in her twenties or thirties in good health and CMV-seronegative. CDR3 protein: CASSSGGWGYEQYF. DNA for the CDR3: TGTGCCAGCAGCTCCGGGGGGTGGGGATACGAGCAGTACTTC.